A single sample gave rise to the 18 T cell receptor beta chains below, sequenced in a study of patients and donors after allogeneic stem cell transplantation. TCRdb recomputed calls from the RT-PCR reads with MiXCR, one row per CDR3 protein. The sample consists of 800,000 to 1,000,000 distinct CDR3 sequences, approximately 19% of them appearing once. The sample was blood, either unsorted or a sorted T cell fraction (not recorded which). These receptors were obtained from a human donor who was either an allogeneic HSCT recipient or a stem cell or donor lymphocyte infusion donor (not recorded which). It is not recorded whose cells these are; they may come from a transplant donor.

V and J are TRBV7-9 and TRBJ2-7; D unresolved. Germline CDR1 and CDR2: SEHNR and FQNEAQ (reference sequence). CDR3 length: 14 amino acids. Between the trimmed V and J ends, which lost 5 bases and 2 bases, there was a span of 13 bases. The CDR3 protein is CASSPKVETYEQYF. The CDR3, as DNA: TGTGCCAGCAGCCCAAAAGTGGAGACCTACGAGCAGTACTTC.

This clonotype was observed a few times. CDR3 bases: TGCGCCAGCAGCTCGGGACAGCTCCAAGAGACCCAGTACTTC. The encoded protein is CASSSGQLQETQYF. This chain joins TRBV5-1 and TRBJ2-5; 7 nucleotides line up with TRBD1. Germline V CDR1 and CDR2: SGHRS, YFSETQ. The CDR3 runs to 14 residues. Losses at the gene ends were 3 bases for V and 1 base for J; bases not matched to a gene: 3.

This clonotype showed up just a few times. This CDR3 is CAISAPDRGTDTQYF. The DNA of the CDR3 is TGTGCCATCAGTGCCCCAGACAGGGGGACAGATACGCAGTATTTT. The V and J genes are TRBV10-3 and TRBJ2-3, with TRBD1 matching 9 bases. With 4 bases clipped from V and 3 bases from J, the junction kept 5 bases outside the gene matches. Germline V gene lookup returns CDR1 ENHRY and CDR2 SYGVKD. The CDR3 is made up of 15 amino acids.

A few counts support this clonotype. The chain carries TRBV7-9 and TRBJ1-2, with TRBD1 as a possible D gene (5 bases). Looked up from germline, CDR1 is SEHNR and CDR2 is FQNEAQ (reference sequence). The V gene lost 3 bases and the J gene lost 3 bases, with 11 bases spanning the gap. CDR3 length: 14 amino acids. CDR3 DNA: TGTGCCAGCAGCTTCGACAGATATGACTATGGCTACACCTTC. Its protein is CASSFDRYDYGYTF.

The chain couples TRBV20-1 to TRBJ2-7; a possible D gene is TRBD2 (6 bases). The V end was cut by 6 bases, the J end by 2 bases, with 11 bases between. Germline V gene sequence: CDR1 DFQATT, CDR2 SNEGSKA (reference sequence). The CDR3 loop spans 12 amino acids. CDR3 nucleotide sequence: TGCAGTGCAAGTAGCGGTCCCTACGAGCAGTACTTC. Translated, it gives CSASSGPYEQYF.

This clonotype has only a few counts. This chain links TRBV5-6 with TRBJ2-7, with a possible D match to TRBD2 (6 bases). The CDR3 loop spans 14 amino acids. V was shortened by 4 bases and J by 3 bases, with 14 bases between the two germline ends. Germline lookup yields CDR1 SGHDT and CDR2 YYEEEE. CDR3 nucleotides: TGTGCCAGCAGCCTTCCGGACGGGGGCTACGAGCAGTACTTC. It translates to CASSLPDGGYEQYF.

This chain joins TRBV12-3 or TRBV12-4 and TRBJ2-1; 11 bases map to TRBD2. The V gene end was trimmed by 6 bases and the J gene end by 7 bases; junction bases not matched to a gene: 11. This CDR3 contains 16 residues. As DNA, the CDR3 is TGTGCCAGCAGGCTTAGCGGGAGGGCCACGGGGAATGAGCAGTTCTTC. Its protein is CASRLSGRATGNEQFF.

The gene calls are TRBV5-1 and TRBJ2-5, with TRBD2 as a possible D gene (5 bases). Deletions cut 0 bases from V and 5 bases from J, with 14 bases between. The CDR3 runs 15 residues. The germline CDR1 and CDR2 sequences are SGHRS and YFSETQ. This CDR3 reads CASSLELARPETQYF. For the CDR3, the DNA is TGCGCCAGCAGCTTGGAGCTAGCAAGACCGGAGACCCAGTACTTC.

The chain is built from TRBV4-1 and TRBJ2-4; 16 positions agree with TRBD2. J gave up 0 bases and V 4 bases, and 3 bases lay outside the gene matches. The CDR3 extends over 18 amino acids. CDR1 is MGHRA and CDR2 is YSYEKL in the germline V gene. The CDR3 sequence: CASSLGLAGGLAKNIQYF. DNA of the CDR3: TGCGCCAGCAGCCTGGGACTAGCGGGAGGGCTAGCCAAAAACATTCAGTACTTC.

This clonotype was observed a handful of times. This rearrangement joins TRBV2 to TRBJ1-1; TRBD1 matches at 9 bases. V lost 7 bases, J lost 3 bases, and 6 bases stayed unmatched. CDR3 size: 14 residues. Germline assignment: CDR1 SNHLY and CDR2 FYNNEI. CDR3 DNA: TGTGCCAGCACCCTGGACAGGGGAGACACTGAAGCTTTCTTT. As protein: CASTLDRGDTEAFF.

The rearrangement links TRBV20-1 to TRBJ2-5, with 10 positions matching TRBD2. CDR1 DFQATT and CDR2 SNEGSKA come from the germline V gene (reference sequence). V dropped 6 bases and J dropped 5; count of bases not matched to a gene: 9. The CDR3 runs to 14 residues. In DNA, the CDR3 is TGCAGTGCAACCAAACTAGCGGGAAAGGAGACCCAGTACTTC. Its translation: CSATKLAGKETQYF.

This clonotype was observed a few times. The V gene is TRBV6-1, the J gene TRBJ1-4, with D perhaps matching TRBD1 (5 bases). CDR1 is MNHNS, CDR2 SASEGT, per germline. The CDR3 is made up of 15 amino acids. Trimming removed 2 bases at V and 8 bases at J, with 15 bases between. The CDR3 reads CASSEWDRVGEKLFF. CDR3 nucleotide sequence: TGTGCCAGCAGTGAATGGGACCGTGTGGGCGAAAAACTGTTTTTT.

This clonotype was detected only a few times. The gene calls are TRBV9 and TRBJ2-2; D unclear. The germline gives CDR1 SGDLS, CDR2 YYNGEE. The CDR3 loop spans 13 amino acids. Trimming shortened V by 0 bases and J by 8 bases, and 8 bases separated the two germline ends. This CDR3 is CASSVATLGELFF. CDR3 DNA sequence: TGTGCCAGCAGCGTAGCTACTTTAGGGGAGCTGTTTTTT. Complete variable domain (other parts from reference TRBV9 and TRBJ2-2): DSGVTQTPKHLITATGQRVTLRCSPRSGDLSVYWYQQSLDQGLQFLIQYYNGEERAKGNILERFSAQQFPDLHSELNLSSLELGDSALYFCASSVATLGELFFGEGSRLTVL.

In this sample, this clonotype turned up many times. The chain carries TRBV7-6 and TRBJ2-7; D unclear. The V gene's germline CDR1 is SGHVS and CDR2 FNYEAQ. Trimming left V 0 bases short and J 3 bases short, with 6 bases between. The CDR3 contains 13 residues. CDR3 loop: CASSLALGYEQYF. CDR3 DNA sequence: TGTGCCAGCAGCTTAGCGCTGGGCTACGAGCAGTACTTC.

This clonotype appeared a few times. This chain uses TRBV18 with TRBJ1-2; unclear D gene. CDR1 and CDR2 from the germline V gene are KGHSH and LQKENI. The V end was cut by 5 bases, the J end by 10 bases, with 11 bases between. The CDR3 runs 11 residues. As DNA, the CDR3 is TGTGCCAGCTCAGCCACAGTGGACTACACCTTC. It codes for CASSATVDYTF.

This clonotype has only a few counts. This chain uses TRBV3-1 with TRBJ2-4; TRBD1 is a possible D gene (5 bases). The V end was cut by 0 bases, the J end by 9 bases, with 9 bases between. Germline assignment: CDR1 LGHDT and CDR2 YNNKEL (reference sequence). The CDR3 contains 13 residues. The DNA for the CDR3 is TGTGCCAGCAGCCAAGACAGGGTAGGCATTCAGTACTTC. It specifies CASSQDRVGIQYF. The complete variable domain, with remaining parts taken from reference TRBV3-1 and TRBJ2-4, reads DTAVSQTPKYLVTQMGNDKSIKCEQNLGHDTMYWYKQDSKKFLKIMFSYNNKELIINETVPNRFSPKSPDKAHLNLHINSLELGDSAVYFCASSQDRVGIQYFGAGTRLSVL.

This clonotype was picked up many times. The genes are TRBV5-1 and TRBJ2-5; no firm D call. This CDR3 has 14 residues. The V gene lost 0 bases and the J gene lost 3 bases, with 9 bases spanning the gap. Germline values: CDR1 SGHRS, CDR2 YFSETQ. The CDR3 protein is CASSLVGSEETQYF. Here the CDR3 DNA reads TGCGCCAGCAGCTTGGTGGGCAGTGAAGAGACCCAGTACTTC.

This clonotype was seen ten or more times. The V and J genes are TRBV20-1 and TRBJ1-1; perhaps TRBD1 as D (6 bases). Germline V lookup: CDR1 DFQATT, CDR2 SNEGSKA (reference sequence). Trimming took off 0 bases at V and 0 bases at J, with 17 bases between the two ends. The CDR3 totals 17 residues. The DNA for the CDR3 is TGCAGTGCTAGAGATCAGGTCAGGGGTACGATGAACACTGAAGCTTTCTTT. It encodes CSARDQVRGTMNTEAFF.